These 21 T cell receptor beta chains were all obtained from the same sample, sequenced in a study of response to subunit inactivated influenza vaccine. TCRdb reprocessed the RT-PCR reads with MiXCR, giving one entry per CDR3 protein. The sample carries hundreds of thousands of distinct CDR3 sequences, 15% to 19% recorded once. The material was PBMCs from blood, obtained about 11 days after vaccination. The receptors stem from a middle-aged man who received an inactivated influenza vaccine.

About this clonotype: Germline is not matched at one junction end, which may reflect a read error. The rearrangement joins TRBV7-2 to TRBJ2-6; D not certain. Germline V lookup: CDR1 SGHTA, CDR2 FQGNSA. CDR3 length: 13 residues. The CDR3 here is CASGLRGANVLTF. For the CDR3, the DNA is TGTGCCAGCGGCTTACGGGGGGCCAACGTCCTGACTTTC.

The chain combines TRBV4-1 with TRBJ1-1, with a tentative D call TRBD1 (5 bases). Germline lookup yields CDR1 MGHRA and CDR2 YSYEKL. Trimming cost V 1 base and J 4 bases, with 13 bases left between them. The length of the CDR3 is 15 residues. For the CDR3, the DNA is TGCGCCAGCAGCCAAGTCCCCGCCGGGGGCACTGAAGCTTTCTTT. Its protein product is CASSQVPAGGTEAFF.

This clonotype turned up a few times. V gene TRBV4-3 combines with J gene TRBJ2-1; TRBD2 matches at 10 bases. Germline V CDR1 and CDR2: LGHNA, YSLEER. This CDR3 contains 18 residues. The junction had 8 bases not matched to a gene; V was cut back by 3 bases and J by 0 bases. CDR3 residues: CASSQGGAGGHSYNEQFF. CDR3 sequence (DNA): TGCGCCAGCAGCCAGGGGGGAGCGGGAGGGCACTCCTACAATGAGCAGTTCTTC.

J is TRBJ1-2 and V is TRBV12-3 or TRBV12-4; weak D call: TRBD1 (5 bases). V was cut by 1 base and J by 6 bases, with 12 bases left in between. This CDR3 spans 14 amino acids. The CDR3 DNA is TGTGCCAGCAGTTTAGGGGCCAGGGTAGATGGCTACACCTTC. This gives the protein CASSLGARVDGYTF.

This clonotype was detected only a few times. V and J are TRBV3-1 and TRBJ2-7, with 10 bases aligning to TRBD2. Trimming cost V 4 bases and J 4 bases; bases outside gene matches: 7. CDR3 length: 15 amino acids. Germline lookup yields CDR1 LGHDT and CDR2 YNNKEL (reference sequence). The CDR3: CASSPTGLAIYEQYF. For the CDR3, the DNA is TGTGCCAGCAGCCCTACGGGACTAGCGATTTACGAGCAGTACTTC.

The gene calls are TRBV5-5 and TRBJ1-2; D unclear. CDR3 size: 15 residues. Germline V gene data show CDR1 as SGHKS and CDR2 as YYEKEE (reference sequence). The ends were cut back, 8 bases at V and 6 bases at J, with 23 bases in the middle. The CDR3 reads CASLRDPGSPNGYTF. The CDR3 DNA reads TGTGCCAGTCTAAGAGACCCGGGTAGTCCGAATGGCTACACCTTC.

This clonotype was detected a few times. The chain couples TRBV10-3 to TRBJ2-2; perhaps TRBD1 as D (6 bases). Germline V gives CDR1 ENHRY, CDR2 SYGVKD. V shed 8 bases and J shed 2 bases, with 9 bases lying between them. The CDR3 spans 13 residues. The CDR3: CAIVDSNTGELFF. For the CDR3, the DNA is TGTGCCATCGTGGACAGCAACACCGGGGAGCTGTTTTTT.

CDR3 residues: CSATIPGGGPADTQYF. The DNA for the CDR3 is TGCAGTGCTACTATCCCCGGCGGGGGGCCCGCAGATACGCAGTATTTT. The chain couples TRBV20-1 to TRBJ2-3; 8 nucleotides line up with TRBD2. This CDR3 spans 16 amino acids. Germline trimming cut 4 bases from V and 4 bases from J; bases unmatched to any gene: 13. The germline V gene has CDR1 DFQATT and CDR2 SNEGSKA (reference sequence).

The rearrangement joins TRBV10-3 to TRBJ2-1, with TRBD2 matching 9 bases. After removal of 8 bases from V and 5 bases from J, the junction contained 7 bases not matched to a gene. The CDR3 has 14 amino acids. Per the germline V gene, CDR1 is ENHRY and CDR2 is SYGVKD. CDR3 region: CAIGLAGKNNEQFF. In DNA form, the CDR3 reads TGTGCCATCGGTCTAGCGGGAAAAAACAATGAGCAGTTCTTC.

This chain connects TRBV7-2 to TRBJ1-1; D remains ambiguous. The V end lost 0 bases, the J end lost 3 bases, and 11 bases lay between the germline ends. This CDR3 spans 15 amino acids. Germline V gene sequence: CDR1 SGHTA, CDR2 FQGNSA. Here the CDR3 reads CASSLARSLHTEAFF. The DNA of the CDR3 is TGTGCCAGCAGCTTAGCGAGATCGCTTCACACTGAAGCTTTCTTT.

The sample holds many counts of this clonotype. The V and J genes are TRBV7-2 and TRBJ2-1; 11 nucleotides match TRBD2. V was clipped by 4 bases and J by 4 bases; unmatched bases: 3. The CDR3 runs 15 residues. Germline V gene sequence: CDR1 SGHTA, CDR2 FQGNSA. The CDR3 nucleotides are TGTGCCAGCAGCTACACTAGCGGGAGTTACAATGAGCAGTTCTTC. It encodes CASSYTSGSYNEQFF.

The chain employs TRBV5-1 and TRBJ2-1, with D perhaps TRBD2 (6 bases). This CDR3 has 17 residues. V was shortened by 0 bases and J by 0 bases, with 13 bases between the two germline ends. From germline, CDR1 is SGHRS and CDR2 YFSETQ. The CDR3 protein is CASSLENRRGSYNEQFF. CDR3 nucleotide sequence: TGCGCCAGCAGCTTGGAGAACAGGCGGGGCTCCTACAATGAGCAGTTCTTC.

This clonotype was found a few times. The chain carries TRBV6-5 and TRBJ1-5; D is unresolved. The ends were cut back, 0 bases at V and 0 bases at J, with 9 bases in the middle. Germline CDR1 reads MNHEY; CDR2 reads SVGAGI. CDR3 length: 16 residues. The CDR3: CASSYSGRNSNQPQHF. The CDR3 bases are TGTGCCAGCAGTTACTCAGGCAGAAATAGCAATCAGCCCCAGCATTTT.

The chain is built from TRBV10-3 and TRBJ2-5; no firm D call. Trimming removed 4 bases from V and 2 bases from J, with 11 bases in between. CDR3 length equals 14 residues. Germline V gives CDR1 ENHRY, CDR2 SYGVKD. CDR3 sequence reads: CAISGKGNQETQYF. In nucleotides, the CDR3 is TGTGCCATCAGTGGTAAAGGGAATCAAGAGACCCAGTACTTC.

This chain joins TRBV4-2 and TRBJ2-4; 9 bases match TRBD2. CDR1 and CDR2 (germline): LGHNA, YNFKEQ. Trimming at V came to 1 base and at J to 6 bases, leaving 7 bases not matched to a gene. CDR3 size: 16 residues. The DNA for the CDR3 is TGTGCCAGCAGCCAAGCTCGGAGCGGGGGGCCAAACATTCAGTACTTC. Protein: CASSQARSGGPNIQYF.

This chain links TRBV10-3 with TRBJ1-2, with D perhaps matching TRBD1 (5 bases). From germline, CDR1 is ENHRY and CDR2 SYGVKD. This CDR3 has 14 residues. The germline V and J ends were trimmed by 5 bases and 6 bases, with 16 bases remaining between them. CDR3 DNA sequence: TGTGCCATCAGTAGGGGACCGGAGACCCATGGCTACACCTTC. Encoded protein: CAISRGPETHGYTF.

This clonotype has only a few counts. The chain has TRBV6-1 and TRBJ1-6; D is undetermined. Germline loops: CDR1 MNHNS, CDR2 SASEGT. The CDR3 runs to 14 residues. Trimming removed 5 bases at V and 7 bases at J, with 12 bases between. The CDR3 DNA reads as TGTGCCAGCAGTACGCCGGGGTTAAATTCACCCCTCCACTTT. It translates to CASSTPGLNSPLHF.

This clonotype came up many times. The chain employs TRBV5-1 and TRBJ2-5, with D uncertain. The CDR3 consists of 14 residues. Germline V gene lookup returns CDR1 SGHRS and CDR2 YFSETQ. Trimming took off 0 bases at V and 4 bases at J, with 10 bases between the two ends. The CDR3 nucleotides are TGCGCCAGCAGCTTGGCCCGTGGATCAGAGACCCAGTACTTC. Amino acids: CASSLARGSETQYF.

V gene TRBV6-1 combines with J gene TRBJ2-3, with 8 nucleotides matching TRBD2. The CDR3 is made up of 16 amino acids. V shed 6 bases, J shed 6 bases, and the junction held 14 bases outside the gene matches. In germline, CDR1 is MNHNS, CDR2 SASEGT. CDR3: CASRERTGRARDTQYF. As DNA, the CDR3 is TGTGCCAGCAGAGAGAGGACCGGGAGGGCCAGGGATACGCAGTATTTT.

The table lists this clonotype with a few counts. CDR3 region: CASSVGLLGQPQHF. CDR3 DNA sequence: TGTGCCAGCAGCGTGGGACTCCTGGGGCAGCCCCAGCATTTT. The genes are TRBV9 and TRBJ1-5; TRBD1 is a possible D gene (5 bases). This CDR3 region has 14 residues. Germline lookup yields CDR1 SGDLS and CDR2 YYNGEE. With 2 bases removed from V and 7 bases from J, the gap between germline ends came to 13 bases.

V gene TRBV6-2 or TRBV6-3 combines with J gene TRBJ1-6; the match to TRBD1 covers 9 bases. CDR3 size: 15 residues. Germline lookup yields CDR1 MNHEY and CDR2 SVGEGT. V lost 4 bases and J lost 7; bases outside the gene matches: 5. CDR3 region: CASSFPGQGNSPLHF. The CDR3 coding sequence is TGTGCCAGCAGTTTTCCGGGACAGGGAAATTCACCCCTCCACTTT.